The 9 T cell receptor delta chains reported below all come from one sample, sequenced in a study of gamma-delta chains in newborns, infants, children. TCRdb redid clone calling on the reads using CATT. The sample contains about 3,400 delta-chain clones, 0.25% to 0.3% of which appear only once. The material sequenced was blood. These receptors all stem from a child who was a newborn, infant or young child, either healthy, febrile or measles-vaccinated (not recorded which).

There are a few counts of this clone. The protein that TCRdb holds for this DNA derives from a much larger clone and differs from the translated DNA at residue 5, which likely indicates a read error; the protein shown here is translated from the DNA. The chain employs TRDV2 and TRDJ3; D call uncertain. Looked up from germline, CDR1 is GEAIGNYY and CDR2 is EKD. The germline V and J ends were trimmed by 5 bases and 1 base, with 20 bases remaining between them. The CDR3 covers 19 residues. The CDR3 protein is CACGEVLDEGSWDTRQMFF. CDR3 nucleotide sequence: TGTGCCTGTGGGGAGGTCTTGGACGAAGGTTCCTGGGACACCCGACAGATGTTTTTC.

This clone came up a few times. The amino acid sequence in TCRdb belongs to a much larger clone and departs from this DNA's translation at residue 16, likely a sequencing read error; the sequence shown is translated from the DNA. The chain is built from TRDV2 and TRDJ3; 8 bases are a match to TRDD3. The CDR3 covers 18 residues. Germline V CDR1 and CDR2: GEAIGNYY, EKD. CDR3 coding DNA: TGTGCCTGTGACACCGTCTGGGGGAGCTCCTGGGACACCCGACAGGTGTTTTTC. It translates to CACDTVWGSSWDTRQVFF.

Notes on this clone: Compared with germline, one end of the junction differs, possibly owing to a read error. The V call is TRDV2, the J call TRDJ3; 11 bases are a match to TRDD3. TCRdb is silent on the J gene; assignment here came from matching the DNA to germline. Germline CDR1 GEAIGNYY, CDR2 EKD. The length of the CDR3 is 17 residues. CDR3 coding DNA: TGTGCTTGTGATGGGGGATACGCGTCCTGGGACACCCGACAGATGTTTTTC. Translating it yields CACDGGYASWDTRQMFF.

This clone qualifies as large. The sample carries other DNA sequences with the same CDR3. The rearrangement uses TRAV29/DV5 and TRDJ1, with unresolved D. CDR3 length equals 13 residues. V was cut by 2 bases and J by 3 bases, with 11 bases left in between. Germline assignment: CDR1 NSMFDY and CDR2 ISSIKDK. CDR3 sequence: CAAREKRADKLIF. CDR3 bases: TGTGCAGCAAGGGAGAAAAGGGCCGATAAACTCATCTTT. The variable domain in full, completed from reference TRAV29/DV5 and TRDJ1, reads DQQVKQNSPSLSVQEGRISILNCDYTNSMFDYFLWYKKYPAEGPTFLISISSIKDKNEDGRFTVFLNKSAKHLSLHIVPSQPGDSAVYFCAAREKRADKLIFGKGTRVTVEP.

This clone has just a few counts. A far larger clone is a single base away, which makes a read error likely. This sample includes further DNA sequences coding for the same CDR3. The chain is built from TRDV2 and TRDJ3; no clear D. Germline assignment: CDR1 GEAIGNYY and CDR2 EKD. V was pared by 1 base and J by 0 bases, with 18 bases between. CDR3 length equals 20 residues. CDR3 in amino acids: CACDTKPLDTSSWDTRQMFF. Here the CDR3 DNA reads TGTGCCTGTGACACGAAACCCTTGGACACTAGCTCCTGGGACACCCGACAGATGTTTTTC.

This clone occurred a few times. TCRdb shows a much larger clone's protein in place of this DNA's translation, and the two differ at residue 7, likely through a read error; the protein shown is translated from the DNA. CDR3 DNA sequence: TGTGCCTGTGACGCCGTCCGGGGGACGGCACAACTCTTCTTT. Amino acids: CACDAVRGTAQLFF. The V call is TRDV2, the J call TRDJ2; a possible D gene is TRDD3 (6 bases). CDR3 length: 14 residues. The V gene lost 3 bases and the J gene lost 8 bases, with 15 bases spanning the gap. Germline assignment: CDR1 GEAIGNYY and CDR2 EKD.

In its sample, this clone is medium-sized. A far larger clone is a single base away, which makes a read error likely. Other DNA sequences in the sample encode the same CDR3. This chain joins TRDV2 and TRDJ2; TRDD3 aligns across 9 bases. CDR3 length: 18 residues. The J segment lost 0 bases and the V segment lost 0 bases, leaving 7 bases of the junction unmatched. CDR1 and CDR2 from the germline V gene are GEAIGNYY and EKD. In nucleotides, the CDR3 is TGTGCCTGTGACACCCTACTGGGGGGATACTCTTTGACAGCACAACTCTTCTTT. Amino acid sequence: CACDTLLGGYSLTAQLFF.

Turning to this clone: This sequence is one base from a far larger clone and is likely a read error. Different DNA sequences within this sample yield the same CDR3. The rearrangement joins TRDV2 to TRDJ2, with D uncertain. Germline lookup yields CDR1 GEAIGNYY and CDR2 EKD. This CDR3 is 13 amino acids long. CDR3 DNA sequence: TGTGCCTGCGACACGGATTTGACAGCACAACTCTTCTTT. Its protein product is CACDTDLTAQLFF.

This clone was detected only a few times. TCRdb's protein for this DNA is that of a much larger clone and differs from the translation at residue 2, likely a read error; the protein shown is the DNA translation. CDR3 sequence: CSCDTKYWGNSSWDTRQMFF. The CDR3 DNA reads TGTTCCTGTGACACGAAGTACTGGGGGAATAGCTCCTGGGACACCCGACAGATGTTTTTC. The chain joins TRDV2 to TRDJ3; 9 nucleotides align to TRDD3. Germline CDR1 is GEAIGNYY and CDR2 is EKD. The CDR3 has 20 residues.